This T cell receptor beta chain is from a study of vaccination effects on CD4 cells after COVID-19. Study-wide background: Antigen-specific CD4+ T cells expanded by the ViraFEST assay with viral peptide pools were then sequenced.

From germline, CDR1 is LNHDA and CDR2 SQIVND (reference sequence). With 5 bases removed from V and 1 base from J, the gap between germline ends came to 14 bases. This CDR3 contains 15 residues. At the end of approximately 10 days of culture, CD4+ T cells were isolated. A half-volume exchange with IL-2 medium occurred on days 3 and 7. This clone was recorded a few times. Antigen specificity is unknown. Assay used: immunoSEQ multiplex PCR; TCRdb lists only in-frame clones, some missing. There are more than 50,000 clones in the sample; around 80% occur only once, and around 3.3% lies in the top ten. The chain carries TRBV19 and TRBJ1-1; D gene uncertain. The origin of this receptor is a human donor who received a COVID-19 vaccine. The sample in question was CD4+ T cells from PBMCs cultured without peptide, obtained before COVID-19 vaccination. DNA of the CDR3: TGTGCCAGTAGTCCAAGGACGGGTAAGAACACTGAAGCTTTCTTT. It translates to CASSPRTGKNTEAFF.